This entry features one TCR beta chain sequence. The assay was immunoSEQ multiplex PCR, and TCRdb's table has in-frame clones only and misses some. The data show about 300,000 clones, roughly three quarters seen once. The source of the sample is a study of cytotoxic CD8 clonotypes in ibrutinib-treated CLL. Study as a whole: Among responders, roughly 24 were partial and 2 complete; after median roughly 70 months, about 15 stayed remitted and some 12 progressed.

The TCR sequence derives from a human donor with chronic lymphocytic leukemia. Specimen: PBMCs, collected at disease progression, from a patient treated with ibrutinib.

This chain's CDR3 is CSVEDGSGVTGELFF. Here the CDR3 DNA reads TGCAGCGTTGAAGACGGTAGCGGGGTTACCGGGGAGCTGTTTTTT. The V call is TRBV29-1, the J call TRBJ2-2, with 8 bases fitting TRBD2. The V segment lost 0 bases and the J segment 5 bases; nucleotides outside the gene matches: 5. The V gene's germline CDR1 is SQVTM and CDR2 ANQGSEA. This CDR3 is 15 amino acids long.